The sequence of this T cell receptor beta chain was determined in a study of control samples from healthy donors and cancer patients (dated by TCRdb to the early 2020s). The library was generated by the immunoSEQ multiplex PCR assay. Sourced from immuneACCESS, this table was stored by TCRdb with only in-frame sequences that have V and J called. A share of the clones is absent; for the studies checked, an unresolved V gene accounts for under half, and the remainder has no known explanation. The sample contains roughly 180,000 clones, over 85% of them found a single time. The ten largest account for 4.1% of the sample. From cysteine to phenylalanine, the CDR3 is 19 amino acids long. CDR3 DNA only is kept here, 57 bases in frame from base 1. CDR1 and CDR2 (SGHTA, FQGNSA) derive from the germline V gene. Trimmed from V: 9 bases; trimmed from J: 3 bases; junction bases lacking a gene match: 23. Regarding this clone: It has no known antigen specificity. There are no base qualities to consult, and no much larger clone falls within one base.

The receptor chain draws on TRBV7-2 and TRBJ2-5; 9 bases in between match TRBD2. This sequence was found in a woman aged 55-69 years in good health. Sequencing was done on a sample of blood. The nucleotide sequence is given as TGTGCCAGTGCGGGGAGCGGGGGGCCGTCTCCGAGAGGGGAAGAGACCCAGTACTTC. Translated, it reads CASAGSGGPSPRGEETQYF.